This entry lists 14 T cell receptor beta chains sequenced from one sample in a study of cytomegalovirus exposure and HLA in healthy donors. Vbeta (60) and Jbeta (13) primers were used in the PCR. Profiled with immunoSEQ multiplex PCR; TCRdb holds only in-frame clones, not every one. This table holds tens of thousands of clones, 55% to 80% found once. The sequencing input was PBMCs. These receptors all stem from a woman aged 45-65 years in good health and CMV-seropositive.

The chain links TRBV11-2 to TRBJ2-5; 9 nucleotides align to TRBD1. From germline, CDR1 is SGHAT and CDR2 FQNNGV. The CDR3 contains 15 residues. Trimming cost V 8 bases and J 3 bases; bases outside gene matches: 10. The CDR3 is CASGYRGQPKETQYF. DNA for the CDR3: TGTGCCAGCGGCTACAGGGGGCAGCCCAAAGAGACCCAGTACTTC.

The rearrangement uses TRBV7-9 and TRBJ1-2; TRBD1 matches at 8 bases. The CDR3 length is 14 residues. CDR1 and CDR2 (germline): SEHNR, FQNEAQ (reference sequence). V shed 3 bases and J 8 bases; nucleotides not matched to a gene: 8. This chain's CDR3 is CASSFQQGVDGYTF. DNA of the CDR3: TGTGCCAGCAGCTTCCAACAGGGGGTCGACGGCTACACCTTC.

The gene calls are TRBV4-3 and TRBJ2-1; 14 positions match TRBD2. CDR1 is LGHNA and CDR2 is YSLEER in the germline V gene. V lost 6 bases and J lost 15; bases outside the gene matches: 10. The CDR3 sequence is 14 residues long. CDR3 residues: CASRAPGLAGGVFF. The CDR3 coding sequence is TGCGCCAGCAGGGCCCCCGGACTAGCGGGAGGTGTGTTCTTC.

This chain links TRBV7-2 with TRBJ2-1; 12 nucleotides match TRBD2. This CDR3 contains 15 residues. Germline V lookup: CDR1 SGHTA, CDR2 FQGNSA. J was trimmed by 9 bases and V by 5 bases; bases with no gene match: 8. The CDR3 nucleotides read TGTGCCAGCAGCCCTAGACTAGCGGGAGAACGTGAGCAGTTCTTC. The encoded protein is CASSPRLAGEREQFF.

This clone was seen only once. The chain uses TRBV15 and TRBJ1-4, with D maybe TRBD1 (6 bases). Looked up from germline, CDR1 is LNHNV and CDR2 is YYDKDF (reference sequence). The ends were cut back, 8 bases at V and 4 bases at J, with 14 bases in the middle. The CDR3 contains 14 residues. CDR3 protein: CATATGTSNEKLFF. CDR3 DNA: TGTGCCACCGCAACAGGGACTAGTAATGAAAAACTGTTTTTT.

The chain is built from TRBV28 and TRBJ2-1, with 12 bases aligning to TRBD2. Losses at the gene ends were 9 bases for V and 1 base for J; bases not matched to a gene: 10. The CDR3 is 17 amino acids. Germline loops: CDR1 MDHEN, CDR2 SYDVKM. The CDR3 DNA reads TGTGCCAGTTTTCTAGCGGGAGGGCCTGTGTCCTACAATGAGCAGTTCTTC. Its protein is CASFLAGGPVSYNEQFF.

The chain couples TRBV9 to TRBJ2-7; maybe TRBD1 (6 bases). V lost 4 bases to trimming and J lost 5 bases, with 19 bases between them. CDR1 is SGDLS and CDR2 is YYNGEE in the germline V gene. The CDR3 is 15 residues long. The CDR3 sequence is CASSPGDMSRHEQYF. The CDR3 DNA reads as TGTGCCAGCAGCCCTGGGGACATGTCACGCCACGAGCAGTACTTC.

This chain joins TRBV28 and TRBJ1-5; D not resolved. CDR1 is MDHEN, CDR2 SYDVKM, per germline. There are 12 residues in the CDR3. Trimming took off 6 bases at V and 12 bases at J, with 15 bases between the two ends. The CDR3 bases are TGTGCCAGCAGCCTGGGCCCTCTGGGCCAGCATTTT. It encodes CASSLGPLGQHF. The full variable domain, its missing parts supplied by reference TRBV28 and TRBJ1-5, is DVKVTQSSRYLVKRTGEKVFLECVQDMDHENMFWYRQDPGLGLRLIYFSYDVKMKEKGDIPEGYSVSREKKERFSLILESASTNQTSMYLCASSLGPLGQHFGDGTRLSIL.

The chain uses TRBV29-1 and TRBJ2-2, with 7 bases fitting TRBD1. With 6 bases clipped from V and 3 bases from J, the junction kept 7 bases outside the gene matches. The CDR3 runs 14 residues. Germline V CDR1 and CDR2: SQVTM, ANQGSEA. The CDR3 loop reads CSVESQGYTGELFF. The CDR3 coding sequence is TGCAGCGTCGAGTCACAGGGGTACACCGGGGAGCTGTTTTTT.

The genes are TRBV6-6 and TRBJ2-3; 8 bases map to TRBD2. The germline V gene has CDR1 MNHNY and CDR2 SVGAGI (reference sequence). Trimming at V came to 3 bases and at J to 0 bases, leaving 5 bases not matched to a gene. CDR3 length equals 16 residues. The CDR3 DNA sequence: TGTGCCAGCAGTTATAGGGCTAGCGGGAGCACAGATACGCAGTATTTT. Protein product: CASSYRASGSTDTQYF.

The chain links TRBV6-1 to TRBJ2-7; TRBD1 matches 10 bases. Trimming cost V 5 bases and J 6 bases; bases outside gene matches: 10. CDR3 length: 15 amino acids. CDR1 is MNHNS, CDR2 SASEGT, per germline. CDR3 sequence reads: CASSSRDRGKGEQYF. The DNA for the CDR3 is TGTGCCAGCAGTTCTCGGGACAGGGGAAAAGGCGAGCAGTACTTC.

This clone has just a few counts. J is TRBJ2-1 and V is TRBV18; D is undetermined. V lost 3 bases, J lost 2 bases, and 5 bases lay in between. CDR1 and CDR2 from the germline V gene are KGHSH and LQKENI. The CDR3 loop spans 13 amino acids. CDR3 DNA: TGTGCCAGCTCACCTACTCCCTACAATGAGCAGTTCTTC. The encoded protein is CASSPTPYNEQFF.

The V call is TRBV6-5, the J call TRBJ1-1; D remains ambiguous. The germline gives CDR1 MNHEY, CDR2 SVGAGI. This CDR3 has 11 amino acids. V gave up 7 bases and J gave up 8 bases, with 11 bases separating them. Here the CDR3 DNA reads TGTGCCAGCACCTTAGGAGGGGAAGCTTTCTTT. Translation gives CASTLGGEAFF.

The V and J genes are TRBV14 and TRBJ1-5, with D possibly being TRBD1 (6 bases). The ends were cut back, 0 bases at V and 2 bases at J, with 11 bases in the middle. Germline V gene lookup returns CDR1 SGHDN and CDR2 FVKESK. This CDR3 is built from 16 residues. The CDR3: CASSQDHRVGNQPQHF. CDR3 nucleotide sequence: TGTGCCAGCAGCCAAGATCACAGGGTGGGCAATCAGCCCCAGCATTTT.